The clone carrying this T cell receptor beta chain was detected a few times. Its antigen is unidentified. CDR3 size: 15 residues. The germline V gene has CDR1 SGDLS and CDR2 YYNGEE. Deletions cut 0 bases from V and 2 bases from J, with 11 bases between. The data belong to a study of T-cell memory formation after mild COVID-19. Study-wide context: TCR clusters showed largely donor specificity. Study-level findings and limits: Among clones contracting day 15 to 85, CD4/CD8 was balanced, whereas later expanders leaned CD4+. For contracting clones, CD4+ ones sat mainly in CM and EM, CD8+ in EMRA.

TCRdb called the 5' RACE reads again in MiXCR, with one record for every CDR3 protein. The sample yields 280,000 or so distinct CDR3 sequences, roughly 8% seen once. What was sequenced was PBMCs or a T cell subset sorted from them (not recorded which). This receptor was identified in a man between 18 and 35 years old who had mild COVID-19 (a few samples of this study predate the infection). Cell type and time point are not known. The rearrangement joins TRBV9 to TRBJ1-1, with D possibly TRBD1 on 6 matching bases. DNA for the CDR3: TGTGCCAGCAGCGTAGATGGACAGTCCAACACTGAAGCTTTCTTT. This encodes CASSVDGQSNTEAFF. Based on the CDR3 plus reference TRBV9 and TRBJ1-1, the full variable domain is DSGVTQTPKHLITATGQRVTLRCSPRSGDLSVYWYQQSLDQGLQFLIQYYNGEERAKGNILERFSAQQFPDLHSELNLSSLELGDSALYFCASSVDGQSNTEAFFGQGTRLTVV.